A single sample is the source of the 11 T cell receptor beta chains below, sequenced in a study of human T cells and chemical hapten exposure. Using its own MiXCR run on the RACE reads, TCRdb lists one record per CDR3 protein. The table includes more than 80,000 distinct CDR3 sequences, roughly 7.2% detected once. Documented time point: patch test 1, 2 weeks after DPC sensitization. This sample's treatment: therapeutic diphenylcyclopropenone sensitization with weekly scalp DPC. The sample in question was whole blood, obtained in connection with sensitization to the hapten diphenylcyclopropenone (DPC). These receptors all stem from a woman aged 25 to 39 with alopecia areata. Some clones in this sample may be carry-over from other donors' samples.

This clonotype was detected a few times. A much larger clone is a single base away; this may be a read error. In DNA, the CDR3 is TGTGCCAGCAGCTGCCGGGACAGCTATGGCTACACCTTC. It codes for CASSCRDSYGYTF. The chain employs TRBV7-9 and TRBJ1-2, with 7 bases aligning to TRBD1. V was clipped by 4 bases and J by 4 bases; unmatched bases: 3. The CDR3 sequence is 13 residues long. CDR1 and CDR2 from the germline V gene are SEHNR and FQNEAQ (reference sequence).

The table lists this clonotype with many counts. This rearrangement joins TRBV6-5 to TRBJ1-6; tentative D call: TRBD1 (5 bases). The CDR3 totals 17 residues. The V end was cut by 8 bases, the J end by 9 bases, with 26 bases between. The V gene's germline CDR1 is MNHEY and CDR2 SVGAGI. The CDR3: CASGRPDNYDVGSPLHF. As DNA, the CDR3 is TGTGCCAGCGGCCGCCCGGACAATTACGACGTTGGTTCACCCCTCCACTTT.

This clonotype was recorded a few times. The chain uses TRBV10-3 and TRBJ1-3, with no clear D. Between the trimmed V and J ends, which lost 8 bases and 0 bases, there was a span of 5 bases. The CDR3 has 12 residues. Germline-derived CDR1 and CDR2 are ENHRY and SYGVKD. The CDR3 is CAISDSGNTIYF. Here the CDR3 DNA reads TGTGCCATCTCAGACTCTGGAAACACCATATATTTT.

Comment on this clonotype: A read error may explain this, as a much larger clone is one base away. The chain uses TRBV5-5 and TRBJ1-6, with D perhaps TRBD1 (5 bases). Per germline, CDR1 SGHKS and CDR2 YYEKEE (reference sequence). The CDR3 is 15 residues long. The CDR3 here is CASNLGAGPNSPLHF. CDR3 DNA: TGTGCCAGCAACTTGGGCGCGGGACCAAATTCACCCCTCCACTTT.

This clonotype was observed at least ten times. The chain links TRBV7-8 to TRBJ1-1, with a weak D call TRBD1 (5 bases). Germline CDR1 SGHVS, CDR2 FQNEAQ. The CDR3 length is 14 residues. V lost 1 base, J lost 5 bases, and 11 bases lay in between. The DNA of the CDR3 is TGTGCCAGCAGCTTAGTAGGGACGAGAACTGAAGCTTTCTTT. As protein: CASSLVGTRTEAFF.

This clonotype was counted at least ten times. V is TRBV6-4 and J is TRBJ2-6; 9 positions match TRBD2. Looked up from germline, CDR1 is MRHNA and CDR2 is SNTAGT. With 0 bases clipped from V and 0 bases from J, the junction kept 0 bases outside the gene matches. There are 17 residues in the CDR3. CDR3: CASSDSTSGSGANVLTF. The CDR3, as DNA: TGTGCCAGCAGTGACTCGACTAGCGGCTCTGGGGCCAACGTCCTGACTTTC.

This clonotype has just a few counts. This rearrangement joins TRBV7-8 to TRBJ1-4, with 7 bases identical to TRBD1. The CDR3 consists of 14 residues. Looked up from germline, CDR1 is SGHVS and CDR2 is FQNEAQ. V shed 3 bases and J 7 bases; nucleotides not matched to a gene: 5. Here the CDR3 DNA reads TGTGCCAGCAGCTTTTCAGGGGGGAGTGAAAAACTGTTTTTT. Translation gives CASSFSGGSEKLFF.

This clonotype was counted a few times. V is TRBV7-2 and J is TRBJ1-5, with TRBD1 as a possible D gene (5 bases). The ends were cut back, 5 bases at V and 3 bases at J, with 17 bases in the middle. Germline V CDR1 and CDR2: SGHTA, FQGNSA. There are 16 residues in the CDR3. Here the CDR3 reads CASSQGSEGTNQPQHF. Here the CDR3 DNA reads TGTGCCAGCAGCCAAGGGAGTGAGGGGACCAATCAGCCCCAGCATTTT.

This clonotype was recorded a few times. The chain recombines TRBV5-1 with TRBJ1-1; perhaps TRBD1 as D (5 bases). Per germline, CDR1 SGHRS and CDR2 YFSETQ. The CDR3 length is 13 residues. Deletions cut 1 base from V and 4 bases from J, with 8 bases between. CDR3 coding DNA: TGCGCCAGCAGCTTGTTGGGGACCACTGAAGCTTTCTTT. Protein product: CASSLLGTTEAFF.

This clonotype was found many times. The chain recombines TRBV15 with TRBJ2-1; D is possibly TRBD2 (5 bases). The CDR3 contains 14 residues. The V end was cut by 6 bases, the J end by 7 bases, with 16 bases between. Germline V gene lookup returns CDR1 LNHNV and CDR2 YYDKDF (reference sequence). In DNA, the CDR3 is TGTGCCACCAGTCGAGATGGGTCGGGGAATGAGCAGTTCTTC. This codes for CATSRDGSGNEQFF. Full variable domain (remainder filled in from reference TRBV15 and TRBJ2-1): DAMVIQNPRYQVTQFGKPVTLSCSQTLNHNVMYWYQQKSSQAPKLLFHYYDKDFNNEADTPDNFQSRRPNTSFCFLDIRSPGLGDTAMYLCATSRDGSGNEQFFGPGTRLTVL.

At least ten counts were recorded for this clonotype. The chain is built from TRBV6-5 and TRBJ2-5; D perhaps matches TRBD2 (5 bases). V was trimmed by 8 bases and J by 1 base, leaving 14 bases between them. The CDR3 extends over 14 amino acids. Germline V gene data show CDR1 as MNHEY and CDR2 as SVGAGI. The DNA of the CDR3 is TGTGCCAGCCAACCGGGGTTTTTCCAAGAGACCCAGTACTTC. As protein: CASQPGFFQETQYF.